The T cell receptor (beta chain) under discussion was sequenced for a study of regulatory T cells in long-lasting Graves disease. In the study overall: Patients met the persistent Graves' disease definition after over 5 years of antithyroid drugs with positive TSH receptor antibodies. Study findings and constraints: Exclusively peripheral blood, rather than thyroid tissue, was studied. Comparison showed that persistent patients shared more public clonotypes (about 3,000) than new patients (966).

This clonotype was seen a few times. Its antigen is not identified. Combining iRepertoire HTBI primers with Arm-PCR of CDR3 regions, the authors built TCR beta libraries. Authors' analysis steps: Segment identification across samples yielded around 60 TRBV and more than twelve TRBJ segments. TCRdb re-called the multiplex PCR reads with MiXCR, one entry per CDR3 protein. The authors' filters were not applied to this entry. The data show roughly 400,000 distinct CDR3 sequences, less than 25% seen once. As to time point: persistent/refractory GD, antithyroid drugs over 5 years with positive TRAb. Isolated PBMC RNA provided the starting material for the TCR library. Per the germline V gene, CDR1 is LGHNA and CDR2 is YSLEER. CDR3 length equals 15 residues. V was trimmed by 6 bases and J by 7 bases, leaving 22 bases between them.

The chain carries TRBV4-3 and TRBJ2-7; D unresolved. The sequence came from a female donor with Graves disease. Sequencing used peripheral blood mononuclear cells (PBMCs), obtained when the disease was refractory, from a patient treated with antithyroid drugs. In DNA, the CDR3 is TGCGCCAGCAGTCAACGGACCCAACCGGGTAGGGAGCAGTACTTC. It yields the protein CASSQRTQPGREQYF.